Below, 21 T cell receptor beta chains from the same sample are listed, as sequenced in a study of control samples from healthy donors and cancer patients. Only in-frame clones appear in the TCRdb table, and some are missing; sequencing was by immunoSEQ multiplex PCR. The table has around 250,000 clones, over 75% seen once. The specimen was PBMCs. These receptors originate from a woman in her fifties or sixties with lung cancer.

DNA of the CDR3: TGTGCCAGCAGCTCACGACTGACTAGCGAGAGCACAGATACGCAGTATTTT. It specifies CASSSRLTSESTDTQYF. The V gene is TRBV5-8, the J gene TRBJ2-3, with TRBD2 matching 8 bases. Germline V CDR1 and CDR2: SGHTS, YDEGEE. V dropped 3 bases and J dropped 0; count of bases not matched to a gene: 9. The CDR3 runs 17 residues. The entire variable domain, with the rest obtained from reference TRBV5-8 and TRBJ2-3, is as follows: EAGVTQSPTHLIKTRGQQATLRCSPISGHTSVYWYQQALGLGLQFLLWYDEGEERNRGNFPPRFSGRQFPNYSSELNVNALELEDSALYLCASSSRLTSESTDTQYFGPGTRLTVL.

The V call is TRBV10-1, the J call TRBJ2-2; possibly TRBD1 or TRBD2 for D (5 bases each). This CDR3 spans 16 amino acids. Trimming removed 3 bases at V and 2 bases at J, with 13 bases between. Germline values: CDR1 WNHNN, CDR2 SYGVQD (reference sequence). The CDR3 reads CASSDLRGRNTGELFF. CDR3 in DNA: TGCGCCAGCAGTGATCTCCGGGGACGTAACACCGGGGAGCTGTTTTTT.

V is TRBV5-1 and J is TRBJ2-3, with D possibly being TRBD1 (5 bases). V lost 5 bases to trimming and J lost 3 bases, with 13 bases between them. The germline CDR1 and CDR2 sequences are SGHRS and YFSETQ. This CDR3 is built from 14 residues. The CDR3 loop is CASSSNRQTDTQYF. In DNA form, the CDR3 reads TGCGCCAGCAGTTCGAACAGGCAAACAGATACGCAGTATTTT.

The genes are TRBV28 and TRBJ2-7; TRBD1 agrees at 7 bases. Germline V gene lookup returns CDR1 MDHEN and CDR2 SYDVKM. After removal of 1 base from V and 3 bases from J, the junction contained 6 bases not matched to a gene. The CDR3 has 15 amino acids. The CDR3 coding sequence is TGTGCCAGCAGTTTATTCGCAGGGGGTATCTACGAGCAGTACTTC. It translates to CASSLFAGGIYEQYF.

The V call is TRBV5-5, the J call TRBJ2-7; D might be TRBD2 (6 bases). CDR1 and CDR2 (germline): SGHKS, YYEKEE (reference sequence). The CDR3 totals 15 residues. The V end lost 4 bases, the J end lost 3 bases, and 17 bases lay between the germline ends. CDR3 in amino acids: CASSRDRDFLYEQYF. The CDR3 nucleotides read TGTGCCAGCAGCCGAGACCGGGACTTTCTCTACGAGCAGTACTTC.

The chain carries TRBV6-6 and TRBJ1-5; tentatively, D is TRBD1 (5 bases). In germline, CDR1 is MNHNY, CDR2 SVGAGI (reference sequence). The CDR3 has 14 amino acids. V dropped 2 bases and J dropped 7 bases, with 12 bases sitting between them. This chain's CDR3 is CASSYGQGGQPQHF. CDR3 bases: TGTGCCAGCAGTTACGGTCAGGGTGGCCAGCCCCAGCATTTT.

The chain employs TRBV5-1 and TRBJ2-2, with 13 bases aligning to TRBD2. Germline values: CDR1 SGHRS, CDR2 YFSETQ. CDR3 length: 16 amino acids. The V and J ends lost 5 bases and 3 bases, in that order; junction bases with no gene match: 4. The CDR3 sequence is CASSGLAGVDTGELFF. CDR3 in DNA: TGCGCCAGCAGTGGACTAGCGGGAGTCGACACCGGGGAGCTGTTTTTT.

The V gene is TRBV2, the J gene TRBJ1-5; a possible D gene is TRBD1 (5 bases). The CDR3 is 15 residues long. V lost 3 bases, J lost 3 bases, and 12 bases lay in between. Germline-derived CDR1 and CDR2 are SNHLY and FYNNEI. The CDR3 nucleotides read TGTGCCAGCAGTGAGGCAGGGCCGTTCAATCAGCCCCAGCATTTT. Encoded protein: CASSEAGPFNQPQHF.

The V call is TRBV3-1 (or the pseudogene TRBV3-2), the J call TRBJ1-1, with TRBD1 as a possible D gene (6 bases). The germline V gene encodes CDR1 LGHDT and CDR2 YNNKEL (reference sequence). The CDR3 loop spans 16 amino acids. Trimming took off 5 bases at V and 4 bases at J, with 20 bases between the two ends. This CDR3 is CASSAIIRGLGTEAFF. The CDR3 DNA reads TGTGCCAGCAGCGCTATAATCAGGGGTCTGGGCACTGAAGCTTTCTTT.

The sample holds one count of this clone. V usage is TRBV2 and J usage is TRBJ2-2; 8 positions match TRBD1. Germline V gene lookup returns CDR1 SNHLY and CDR2 FYNNEI. Germline trimming cut 7 bases from V and 5 bases from J; bases unmatched to any gene: 9. This CDR3 is 15 amino acids long. The CDR3 sequence: CASTLDRVGTGELFF. CDR3 DNA: TGTGCCAGCACCCTGGACAGGGTAGGAACCGGGGAGCTGTTTTTT.

V and J are TRBV4-1 and TRBJ2-7, with a tentative D call TRBD1 (6 bases). The V gene's germline CDR1 is MGHRA and CDR2 YSYEKL. V gave up 4 bases and J gave up 6 bases, with 13 bases separating them. The CDR3 consists of 13 residues. As DNA, the CDR3 is TGCGCCAGCAGCCGCGGCGTGGGGGCCGAGCAGTACTTC. Its protein is CASSRGVGAEQYF.

The rearrangement uses TRBV23-1 and TRBJ2-1; D is possibly TRBD2 (5 bases). Being an ORF, TRBV23-1 has a function that is uncertain. The CDR3 spans 12 residues. The V end was cut by 3 bases, the J end by 11 bases, with 11 bases between. The CDR3 coding sequence is TGCGCCAGCAGTCAGTCGACGGGGAAGCAGTTCTTC. Translation: CASSQSTGKQFF.

J is TRBJ1-3 and V is TRBV7-2; D perhaps matches TRBD1 (5 bases). CDR1 SGHTA and CDR2 FQGNSA come from the germline V gene. The V gene lost 6 bases and the J gene lost 4 bases, with 16 bases spanning the gap. CDR3 length equals 15 residues. CDR3 residues: CASSSQGVKGNTIYF. As DNA, the CDR3 is TGTGCCAGCAGTTCTCAGGGTGTAAAAGGAAACACCATATATTTT.

The chain recombines TRBV11-1 with TRBJ2-3, with 8 bases identical to TRBD2. V lost 0 bases to trimming and J lost 1 base; unmatched junction nucleotides: 3. The CDR3 is 16 amino acids. Germline assignment: CDR1 SGHAT and CDR2 FQDESV (reference sequence). CDR3 amino acids: CASSLAGLDGTDTQYF. In DNA form, the CDR3 reads TGTGCCAGCAGCTTAGCGGGACTAGACGGCACAGATACGCAGTATTTT.

V and J are TRBV28 and TRBJ1-5; 9 positions agree with TRBD1. The CDR3 consists of 15 residues. The germline V gene has CDR1 MDHEN and CDR2 SYDVKM. V dropped 7 bases and J dropped 5; count of bases not matched to a gene: 9. The CDR3 loop reads CASTRTGTGYQPQHF. The CDR3 nucleotides are TGTGCCAGCACGAGAACCGGGACAGGGTATCAGCCCCAGCATTTT. The entire variable domain, with the rest obtained from reference TRBV28 and TRBJ1-5, is as follows: DVKVTQSSRYLVKRTGEKVFLECVQDMDHENMFWYRQDPGLGLRLIYFSYDVKMKEKGDIPEGYSVSREKKERFSLILESASTNQTSMYLCASTRTGTGYQPQHFGDGTRLSIL.

The V gene is TRBV5-4, the J gene TRBJ1-1, with 7 bases identical to TRBD1. Germline CDR1 is SGHNT and CDR2 is YYREEE (reference sequence). There are 15 residues in the CDR3. Trimming cost V 5 bases and J 5 bases; bases outside gene matches: 12. CDR3 sequence (DNA): TGTGCCAGCAGTTCGGCTGAGGGGGCGCAGACTGAAGCTTTCTTT. Translated: CASSSAEGAQTEAFF.

The rearrangement joins TRBV20-1 to TRBJ2-3, with no clear D. Germline loops: CDR1 DFQATT, CDR2 SNEGSKA (reference sequence). The V and J ends lost 3 bases and 0 bases respectively, with 10 bases between them. The CDR3 sequence is 14 residues long. The CDR3 here is CSASSRESTDTQYF. The CDR3 DNA is TGCAGTGCTAGTTCAAGGGAAAGCACAGATACGCAGTATTTT.

The chain joins TRBV2 to TRBJ1-2, with D hard to call. There are 13 residues in the CDR3. In germline, CDR1 is SNHLY, CDR2 FYNNEI. V lost 7 bases and J lost 4, with 13 bases in between. The CDR3 sequence is CASNKGTVYGYTF. For the CDR3, the DNA is TGTGCCAGCAACAAGGGTACAGTCTATGGCTACACCTTC.

This sequence joins TRBV18 and TRBJ1-2, with TRBD1 identical over 8 bases. The junction had 7 bases not matched to a gene; V was cut back by 2 bases and J by 8 bases. This CDR3 is built from 14 residues. CDR1 is KGHSH, CDR2 LQKENI, per germline. Written as DNA, the CDR3 is TGTGCCAGCTCACCAGAGACAGGGGTACCAGGCTACACCTTC. This gives the protein CASSPETGVPGYTF.

Points on this clone: The sample carries other DNA sequences with the same CDR3. The chain has TRBV2 and TRBJ1-5, with TRBD1 matching over 7 bases. CDR1 and CDR2 from the germline V gene are SNHLY and FYNNEI. The CDR3 consists of 15 residues. V gave up 4 bases and J gave up 0 bases; unmatched junction bases: 3. The CDR3: CASSGTGLSNQPQHF. In DNA, the CDR3 is TGTGCCAGCAGTGGGACAGGCCTTAGCAATCAGCCCCAGCATTTT.

In this sample, this clone turned up many times. The J gene is TRBJ2-7, the V gene TRBV2, with 8 positions matching TRBD2. This CDR3 comprises 14 residues. The germline V gene encodes CDR1 SNHLY and CDR2 FYNNEI. After removal of 4 bases from V and 4 bases from J, the junction contained 6 bases not matched to a gene. CDR3: CASSVGTRAYEQYF. As DNA, the CDR3 is TGTGCCAGCAGTGTAGGGACTAGGGCGTACGAGCAGTACTTC.